This note documents a single T cell receptor (beta chain) sequence. Its cognate antigen is unknown. Germline-derived CDR1 and CDR2 are SGHVS and FQNEAQ. CDR3 length: 17 residues. Trimming left V 1 base short and J 7 bases short, with 17 bases between. Clones were sequenced by immunoSEQ multiplex PCR, and TCRdb holds only the in-frame ones, with some missing. The sample yields about 41,000 clones, approximately 67% seen once. The data belong to a study of PD-1 blockade in classical Hodgkin lymphoma. Time point here: cycle 4 day 1 (C4D1), after five to seven weeks of nivolumab. Each patient's relapse followed autologous stem cell transplantation, and brentuximab vedotin exposure varied. Complete response, partial response or progressive disease constituted the best response categories observed. Overall study findings and caveats: Reported findings placed baseline TCR diversity lower in newly diagnosed patients (compared with healthy donors).

This TCR derives from a human donor with classical Hodgkin lymphoma. This chain connects TRBV7-8 to TRBJ1-6; D possibly corresponds to TRBD1 (6 bases). The specimen comprised peripheral blood mononuclear cells (PBMCs), sampled before the fourth cycle of nivolumab. CDR3 amino acids: CASSLGRGLRTNSPLHF. CDR3 nucleotide sequence: TGTGCCAGCAGCTTAGGTCGGGGGCTGCGTACCAATTCACCCCTCCACTTT.